One and the same sample provided the 10 T cell receptor beta chains below, sequenced in a study of blood T cells in healthy people across ages. Alongside a J-beta primer mix, a sample-barcoded 5' primer served in a second PCR lasting 7 to 11 cycles. A single record per CDR3 protein comes from TCRdb applying MiXCR to the 5' RACE reads. The sample includes 700,000 to 850,000 distinct CDR3 sequences, around half seen only once; the top ten take under 50%. Material: blood. The receptors were gathered from a man of 80 years or more in good health.

With respect to this clonotype: Without the conserved terminal phenylalanine or tryptophan, this CDR3 likely stems from a read error. The chain is built from TRBV28 and TRBJ2-7; D is uncertain. The CDR3 totals 19 residues. Germline loops: CDR1 MDHEN, CDR2 SYDVKM. With 4 bases removed from V and 7 bases from J, the gap between germline ends came to 32 bases. The CDR3 DNA sequence: TGTGCCAGCAGTTCCCCCTCGGTTGGAGTAAGGAGCTCCTACAATGAGCAGTACTTA. Encoded protein: CASSSPSVGVRSSYNEQYL.

This clonotype was recorded only once. The chain uses TRBV12-3 or TRBV12-4 and TRBJ2-3; D perhaps matches TRBD2 (6 bases). The CDR3 is 13 residues long. Deletions cut 5 bases from V and 14 bases from J, with 20 bases between. CDR3 in DNA: TGTGCCAGCAGTATTCCGGGACTGGGATACGCGTATTTT. This translates into CASSIPGLGYAYF.

The chain recombines TRBV13 with TRBJ2-7; 8 bases fit TRBD2. The J segment lost 5 bases and the V segment lost 1 base, leaving 7 bases of the junction unmatched. CDR3 length: 15 residues. Germline CDR1 and CDR2: PRHDT and FYEKMQ (reference sequence). CDR3 protein: CASSLEAGGTHEQYF. The CDR3 DNA reads as TGTGCCAGCAGCTTAGAGGCGGGAGGCACCCACGAGCAGTACTTC.

The V call is TRBV5-1, the J call TRBJ2-1; no clear D gene. Germline V CDR1 and CDR2: SGHRS, YFSETQ. V gave up 4 bases and J gave up 3 bases, with 8 bases separating them. The CDR3 has 13 residues. The CDR3 here is CASSPEDYNEQFF. The CDR3 DNA reads as TGCGCCAGCAGCCCCGAGGACTACAATGAGCAGTTCTTC.

The V call is TRBV7-9, the J call TRBJ2-7, with D perhaps matching TRBD1 (6 bases). CDR1 and CDR2 from the germline V gene are SEHNR and FQNEAQ (reference sequence). Trimming cost V 2 bases and J 5 bases, with 22 bases left between them. The length of the CDR3 is 17 residues. In DNA form, the CDR3 reads TGTGCCAGCAGCTTATCACGTTCGTACAGGGAAGCCGACGAGCAGTACTTC. This gives the protein CASSLSRSYREADEQYF.

This clonotype was counted at least ten times. The germline gene is not matched at one end of the junction; a read error may be the cause. DNA for the CDR3: TGCGCCAGCAGCTTGGTGGGGGGCTACGAGCAGTACTTC. As protein: CASSLVGGYEQYF. The chain employs TRBV5-6 and TRBJ2-7; D is perhaps TRBD2 (6 bases). CDR3 length equals 13 residues. Germline CDR1 SGHDT, CDR2 YYEEEE.

A single count supports this clonotype. The V and J genes are TRBV5-1 and TRBJ2-5; possible D gene TRBD1, 6 bases. CDR3 size: 17 residues. V was shortened by 0 bases and J by 4 bases, with 19 bases between the two germline ends. CDR1 SGHRS and CDR2 YFSETQ come from the germline V gene. This chain's CDR3 is CASSLAGTPRQGETQYF. Here the CDR3 DNA reads TGCGCCAGCAGCTTGGCCGGGACACCCAGGCAGGGAGAGACCCAGTACTTC.

The V and J genes are TRBV24-1 and TRBJ2-1; D perhaps matches TRBD2 (6 bases). Germline CDR1 and CDR2: KGHDR and SFDVKD. The CDR3 extends over 16 amino acids. Trimming cost V 2 bases and J 4 bases, with 14 bases left between them. The CDR3 loop reads CATSDSGLATYNEQFF. CDR3 DNA sequence: TGTGCCACCAGTGATTCGGGGCTAGCGACGTACAATGAGCAGTTCTTC.

The rearrangement uses TRBV6-5 and TRBJ2-1; D gene ambiguous. The CDR3 sequence is 15 residues long. Trimming removed 0 bases at V and 4 bases at J, with 10 bases between. CDR1 is MNHEY and CDR2 is SVGAGI in the germline V gene. The CDR3 loop is CASSYSVLTYNEQFF. The DNA for the CDR3 is TGTGCCAGCAGTTACTCGGTCCTCACTTACAATGAGCAGTTCTTC.

The chain uses TRBV18 and TRBJ2-4, with 7 bases identical to TRBD1. Near its end, the DNA agrees better with TRBJ2-7, so the J call may be wrong. Germline lookup yields CDR1 KGHSH and CDR2 LQKENI. The CDR3 is 12 amino acids. In DNA, the CDR3 is TGTGCCAGCTCCCAGGGGGTTGACGAGCAGTACTTC. Translation: CASSQGVDEQYF.